This T cell receptor (beta chain) was profiled in a study of cytomegalovirus exposure and HLA in healthy donors. Whole-study context: In an early release, HLA-typed donors contributed 80 million to 95 million unique TCR sequences.

This CDR3 has 15 amino acids. The germline V gene encodes CDR1 MNHEY and CDR2 SVGAGI. With 6 bases removed from V and 4 bases from J, the gap between germline ends came to 15 bases. Study-level points and caveats: With high specificity and sensitivity, the classifier reportedly diagnosed cytomegalovirus status. In terms of immune exposure information, only CMV serostatus was available.

60 Vbeta and 13 Jbeta primers were used in PCR. Repertoires were generated with immunoSEQ multiplex PCR, while TCRdb's copy carries only in-frame clones and drops some. The specimen's table records tens of thousands of clones. About this clone itself: The antigen is undetermined.

The rearrangement links TRBV6-5 to TRBJ1-4; maybe TRBD1 (5 bases). The clonotype comes from a woman aged 40 to 50 in good health and CMV-seropositive. The sample taken for sequencing was PBMCs. The CDR3 here is CASSPLPQGNEKLFF. CDR3 sequence (DNA): TGTGCCAGCAGCCCCCTTCCTCAGGGTAATGAAAAACTGTTTTTT.